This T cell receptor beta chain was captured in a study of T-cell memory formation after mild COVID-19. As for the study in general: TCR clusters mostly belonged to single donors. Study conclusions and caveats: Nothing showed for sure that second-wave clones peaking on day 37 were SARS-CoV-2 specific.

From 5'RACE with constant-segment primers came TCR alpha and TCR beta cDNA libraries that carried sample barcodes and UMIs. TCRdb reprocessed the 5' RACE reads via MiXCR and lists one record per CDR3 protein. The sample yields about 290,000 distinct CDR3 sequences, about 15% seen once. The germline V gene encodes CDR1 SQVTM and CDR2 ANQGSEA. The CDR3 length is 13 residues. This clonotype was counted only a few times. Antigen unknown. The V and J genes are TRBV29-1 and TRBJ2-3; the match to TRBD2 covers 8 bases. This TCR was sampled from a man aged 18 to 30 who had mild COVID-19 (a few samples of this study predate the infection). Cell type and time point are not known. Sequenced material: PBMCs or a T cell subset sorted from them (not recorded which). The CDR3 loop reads CAKSAGEADTQYF. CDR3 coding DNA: TGCGCCAAGTCAGCGGGGGAGGCAGATACGCAGTATTTT.